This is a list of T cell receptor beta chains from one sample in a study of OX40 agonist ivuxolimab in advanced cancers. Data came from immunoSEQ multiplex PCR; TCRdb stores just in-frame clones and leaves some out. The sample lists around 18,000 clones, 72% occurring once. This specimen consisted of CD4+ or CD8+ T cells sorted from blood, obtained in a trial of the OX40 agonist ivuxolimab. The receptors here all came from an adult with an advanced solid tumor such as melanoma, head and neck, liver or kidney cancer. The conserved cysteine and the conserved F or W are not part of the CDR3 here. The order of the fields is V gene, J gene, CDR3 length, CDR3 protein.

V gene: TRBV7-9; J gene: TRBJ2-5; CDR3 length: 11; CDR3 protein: ASLPSGRETQY
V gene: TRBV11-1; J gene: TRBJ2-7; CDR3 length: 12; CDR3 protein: ASSWRGNHYEQY
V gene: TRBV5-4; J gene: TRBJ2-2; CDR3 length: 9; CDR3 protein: ASSSGGELF
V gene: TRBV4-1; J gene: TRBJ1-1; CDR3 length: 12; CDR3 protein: ASSHTSGETEAF
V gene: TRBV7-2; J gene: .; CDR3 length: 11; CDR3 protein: ASNPGPMDEQY
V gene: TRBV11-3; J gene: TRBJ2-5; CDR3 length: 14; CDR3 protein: ASSSRDRGWQETQY
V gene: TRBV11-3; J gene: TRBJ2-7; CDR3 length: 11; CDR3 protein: ASSPAGSYEQY
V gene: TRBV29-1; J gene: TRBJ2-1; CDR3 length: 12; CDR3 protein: SVIGRPNYNEQF
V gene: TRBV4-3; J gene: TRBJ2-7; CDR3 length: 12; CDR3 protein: ASSQDRVSDEQY
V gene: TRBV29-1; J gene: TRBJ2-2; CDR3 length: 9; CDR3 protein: SVNLPGELF
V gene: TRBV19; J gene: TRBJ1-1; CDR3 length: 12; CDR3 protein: ATSDGGMNTEAF
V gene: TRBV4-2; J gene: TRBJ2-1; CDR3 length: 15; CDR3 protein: ASSQDVLAGTHNEQF
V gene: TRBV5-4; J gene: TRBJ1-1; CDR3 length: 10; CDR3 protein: ASTRGGGGAF
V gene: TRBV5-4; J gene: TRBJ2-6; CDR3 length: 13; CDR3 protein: ASSLTGAGANVLT
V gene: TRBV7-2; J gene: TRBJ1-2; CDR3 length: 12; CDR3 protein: ASSWGDSPYGYT
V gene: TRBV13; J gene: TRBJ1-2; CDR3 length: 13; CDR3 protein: ASSLGQAVQYGYT
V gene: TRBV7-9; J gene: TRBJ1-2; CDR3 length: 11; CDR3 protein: ASRPGALDGYT